Sequencing of this T cell receptor (beta chain) was carried out in a study of blood T cell repertoires in COVID-19. Across the study: PBMCs, B-cell-depleted T cells, or T cells were the source of the cDNA or gDNA that made up the material.

Germline V gene sequence: CDR1 SGHDN, CDR2 FVKESK. There are 18 residues in the CDR3. The junction had 8 bases not matched to a gene; V was cut back by 0 bases and J by 5 bases. Some clones are missing from TCRdb's copy, which holds only in-frame ones; the method was immunoSEQ multiplex PCR. The table shows fewer than 150,000 clones, with around 87% occurring only once. The chain carries TRBV14 and TRBJ2-2; 11 nucleotides line up with TRBD2. The source is a woman between 50 and 59 years old who had recovered from COVID-19. The sample was peripheral blood. DNA of the CDR3: TGTGCCAGCAGCCAAGATACTAGCGGGAGAGGGGATACCGGGGAGCTGTTTTTT. Encoded protein: CASSQDTSGRGDTGELFF.